The T cell receptor beta chain under discussion was sequenced for a study of post-analysis software for immune sequencing data. Trimming shortened V by 3 bases and J by 1 base, and 9 bases separated the two germline ends. There are 14 residues in the CDR3. CDR1 and CDR2 from the germline V gene are ENHRY and SYGVKD. Sequencing libraries made from TCR beta cDNA carried unique molecular identifiers. TCRdb reprocessed the PCR reads with MiXCR, giving one entry per CDR3 protein. The sample carries roughly 800,000 distinct CDR3 sequences, around 42% recorded once. This clonotype was seen only once. The antigen remains undetermined. The study's findings and limits: Elevated frequency relative to controls characterized about 5 TRBV segments in patients, TRBV5-6, TRBV5-1 and TRBV20-1 among them.

The J gene is TRBJ1-2, the V gene TRBV10-3; D is unclear. This clonotype was obtained from a girl under 18 with multiple sclerosis. The specimen sequenced was blood. The CDR3 bases are TGTGCCATCAGTGAAAGGGTGGATAACTATGGCTACACCTTC. It translates to CAISERVDNYGYTF.